These T cell receptor beta chains were read from a single sample in a study of beta chain features in type 1 diabetes. Assay used: immunoSEQ multiplex PCR; TCRdb lists only in-frame clones, some missing. The repertoire holds around 600,000 clones, with around 12% as singletons. The sequencing input was naive CD4+ T cells from blood. Source of these receptors: a man aged 25 to 40 with type 1 diabetes. Each CDR3 is given with its conserved first and last residue. The order of the fields is V gene, clone size, D gene, J gene, CDR3 DNA, CDR3 protein. The D gene is left open where the match is weak. Some rows have no size entry. The others give once, few or many, or a class for an expanded clone.

TRBV5-4,few,NA,TRBJ1-4,TGTGCCAGCAGCTTATTCACAACTAATGAAAAACTGTTTTTT,CASSLFTTNEKLFF
TRBV4-3,NA,NA,TRBJ2-1,TGCGCCAGCAGCCGAGATTTTTCCGTCAATGAGCAGTTCTTC,CASSRDFSVNEQFF
TRBV2,few,TRBD2,TRBJ2-3,TGTGCCAGCAGTGAATTTGGACTAGGAGGAGATACGCAGTATTTT,CASSEFGLGGDTQYF
TRBV29-1,NA,NA,TRBJ1-1,TGCAGCGTCCGACCCCCAGTCGGGTGGACTGAAGCTTTCTTT,CSVRPPVGWTEAFF
TRBV6-6,NA,NA,TRBJ1-2,TGTGCCAGCAGACGTGAAGCTAACTATGGCTACACCTTC,CASRREANYGYTF
TRBV27,NA,NA,TRBJ2-1,TGTGCCACCCGGGGTAGTTGGCGTGAGCAGTTCTTC,CATRGSWREQFF
TRBV18,NA,NA,TRBJ2-7,TGTGCCAGCTCACCAGGGGGGACCATGGGGTCCTACGAGCAGTACTTC,CASSPGGTMGSYEQYF
TRBV7-2,few,TRBD1,TRBJ2-5,TGTGCCAGCAGCCTCTCTGGGACAGGGGTAGAGACCCAGTACTTC,CASSLSGTGVETQYF
TRBV7-2,few,NA,TRBJ2-1,TGTGCCAGCAGCTCTCGGACAGATCTCTACAATGAGCAGTTCTTC,CASSSRTDLYNEQFF
TRBV7-2,NA,NA,TRBJ1-4,TGTGCCAGCAGCCTCGACGGAGGGGCTGCGGAAAAACTGTTTTTT,CASSLDGGAAEKLFF